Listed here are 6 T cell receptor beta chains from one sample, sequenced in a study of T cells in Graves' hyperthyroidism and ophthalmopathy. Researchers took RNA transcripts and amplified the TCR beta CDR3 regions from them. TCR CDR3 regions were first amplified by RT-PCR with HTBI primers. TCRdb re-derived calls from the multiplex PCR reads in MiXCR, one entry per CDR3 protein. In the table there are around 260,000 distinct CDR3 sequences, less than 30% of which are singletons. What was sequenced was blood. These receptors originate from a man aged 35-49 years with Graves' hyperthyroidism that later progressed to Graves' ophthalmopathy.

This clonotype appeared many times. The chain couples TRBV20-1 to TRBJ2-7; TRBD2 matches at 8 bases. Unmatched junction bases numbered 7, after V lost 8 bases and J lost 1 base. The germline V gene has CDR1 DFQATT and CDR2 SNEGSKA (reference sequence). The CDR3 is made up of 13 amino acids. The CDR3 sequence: CSLSGGPSYEQYF. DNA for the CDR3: TGCAGTCTCTCGGGAGGGCCTTCCTACGAGCAGTACTTC.

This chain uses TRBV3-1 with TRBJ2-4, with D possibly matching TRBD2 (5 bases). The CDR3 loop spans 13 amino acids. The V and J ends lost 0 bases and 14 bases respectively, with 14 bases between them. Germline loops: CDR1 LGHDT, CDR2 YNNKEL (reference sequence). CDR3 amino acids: CASSQDKGPGEYF. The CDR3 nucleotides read TGTGCCAGCAGCCAAGATAAGGGCCCCGGGGAGTACTTC. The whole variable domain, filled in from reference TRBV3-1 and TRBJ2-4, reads DTAVSQTPKYLVTQMGNDKSIKCEQNLGHDTMYWYKQDSKKFLKIMFSYNNKELIINETVPNRFSPKSPDKAHLNLHINSLELGDSAVYFCASSQDKGPGEYFGAGTRLSVL.

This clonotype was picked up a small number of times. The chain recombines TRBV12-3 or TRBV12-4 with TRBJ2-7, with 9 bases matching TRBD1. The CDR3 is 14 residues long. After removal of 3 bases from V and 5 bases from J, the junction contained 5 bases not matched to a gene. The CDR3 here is CASSFGTGSDEQYF. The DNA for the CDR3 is TGTGCCAGCAGTTTTGGGACAGGGAGCGACGAGCAGTACTTC.

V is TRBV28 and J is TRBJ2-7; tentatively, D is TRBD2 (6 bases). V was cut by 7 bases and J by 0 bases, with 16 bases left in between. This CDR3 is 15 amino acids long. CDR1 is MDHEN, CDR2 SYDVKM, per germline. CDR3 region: CASTLGGLSSYEQYF. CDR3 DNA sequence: TGTGCCAGCACCTTGGGAGGCCTCTCCTCCTACGAGCAGTACTTC.

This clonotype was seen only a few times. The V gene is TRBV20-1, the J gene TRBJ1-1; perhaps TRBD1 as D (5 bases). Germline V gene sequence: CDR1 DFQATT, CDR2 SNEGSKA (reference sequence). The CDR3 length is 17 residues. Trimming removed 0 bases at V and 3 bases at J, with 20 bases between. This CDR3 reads CSARDPTPGTDYTEAFF. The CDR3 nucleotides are TGCAGTGCTAGAGATCCCACCCCGGGGACTGACTACACTGAAGCTTTCTTT.

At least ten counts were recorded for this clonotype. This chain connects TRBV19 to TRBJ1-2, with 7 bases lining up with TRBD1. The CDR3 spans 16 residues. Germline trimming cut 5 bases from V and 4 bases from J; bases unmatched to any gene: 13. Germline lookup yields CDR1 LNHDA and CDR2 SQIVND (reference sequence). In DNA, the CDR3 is TGTGCCAGTAGTGCTGACAGGGCTGTTATTCTCTATGGCTACACCTTC. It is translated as CASSADRAVILYGYTF.